This T cell receptor (beta chain) was sequenced during a study of metastatic and nonmetastatic thyroid tumors. Background on the study: The comparison covered peripheral blood and tumor or nodule tissue in malignant and benign thyroid patients. Overall study findings and caveats: Reportedly, malignant thyroid tumors had significantly higher TCR beta diversity than benign nodules, in blood and tumor.

TCRdb re-called clones via MiXCR from the PCR reads. The sample contains some 45,000 clones, 9.5% to 13% of which appear only once. The entire patient cohort was treatment-naive prior to thyroid surgery. This clone was picked up many times. Its antigen remains unknown. Sequencing was carried out using blood. The source of this sequence is a male donor with papillary thyroid cancer or a benign thyroid nodule (not recorded which). Some clones in this sample may be carry-over from other donors' samples.

CDR3 in DNA: TGCGCCAGCAGCTTGGCTTCGGAGACCCAGTACTTC. This gives the protein CASSLASETQYF. This chain uses TRBV5-1 with TRBJ2-5; D ambiguous. This CDR3 has 12 residues. V lost 0 bases, J lost 5 bases, and 5 bases lay in between. Germline loops: CDR1 SGHRS, CDR2 YFSETQ.